This record looks at one T cell receptor (beta chain) sequence and its context. As yet, its antigen is unknown. This sample is drawn from a study of T cell responses to AZD1222 COVID-19 vaccine. Study results and caveats: Clonal diversity may have been underestimated in mostly white British donors.

Germline CDR1 SGHTA, CDR2 FQGTGA. This CDR3 contains 13 residues. V lost 5 bases and J lost 12; bases outside the gene matches: 13. TCRdb's copy holds only in-frame clones and misses some; the assay was immunoSEQ multiplex PCR. The table has some 72,000 clones, 92% seen once. The sequence derives from an adult in good health. The sequencing here drew on peripheral blood, taken on day 0 of MenACWY control vaccination. The rearrangement joins TRBV7-3 to TRBJ2-7; TRBD1 agrees at 7 bases. The CDR3 reads CASSTRQGGLVYF. As DNA, the CDR3 is TGTGCCAGCAGCACCCGACAGGGCGGGTTGGTGTACTTC. The whole variable domain, remainder taken from reference TRBV7-3 and TRBJ2-7, is GAGVSQTPSNKVTEKGKYVELRCDPISGHTALYWYRQSLGQGPEFLIYFQGTGAADDSGLPNDRFFAVRPEGSVSTLKIQRTERGDSAVYLCASSTRQGGLVYFGPGTRLTVT.